This TCR beta chain was recorded in a study of graft-versus-host responses after intestinal transplantation. Study-level information: Every one of the recipients received anti-thymocyte globulin induction and afterwards took tacrolimus and steroids for around 3 years. Study results and limitations: With peak circulating GvH clone levels came an association with early post-transplant HvG declines. GvH clones detected in recipient marrow included some appearing first in ileum or blood.

Trimming shortened V by 5 bases and J by 4 bases, and 26 bases separated the two germline ends. In germline, CDR1 is SGHVT, CDR2 SQSDAQ. The CDR3 spans 18 residues. This clone was seen a single time. The antigen remains unidentified. Clones were sequenced by immunoSEQ multiplex PCR, and TCRdb holds only the in-frame ones, with some missing. This sample carries 9,000 to 10,000 clones, approximately 94% of them seen once, and the ten largest clones take roughly 2%. The sequenced sample was PBMCs, obtained 8 days after intestinal transplant. The chain recombines TRBV7-4 with TRBJ1-2; unclear D gene. The source is a human patient who received an intestinal transplant, so some T cells may come from the graft donor. CDR3 in DNA: TGTGCCAGCAGCGGATCGACGAGAGCAGCGCGAAAGACCTATGGCTACACCTTC. Translated: CASSGSTRAARKTYGYTF.